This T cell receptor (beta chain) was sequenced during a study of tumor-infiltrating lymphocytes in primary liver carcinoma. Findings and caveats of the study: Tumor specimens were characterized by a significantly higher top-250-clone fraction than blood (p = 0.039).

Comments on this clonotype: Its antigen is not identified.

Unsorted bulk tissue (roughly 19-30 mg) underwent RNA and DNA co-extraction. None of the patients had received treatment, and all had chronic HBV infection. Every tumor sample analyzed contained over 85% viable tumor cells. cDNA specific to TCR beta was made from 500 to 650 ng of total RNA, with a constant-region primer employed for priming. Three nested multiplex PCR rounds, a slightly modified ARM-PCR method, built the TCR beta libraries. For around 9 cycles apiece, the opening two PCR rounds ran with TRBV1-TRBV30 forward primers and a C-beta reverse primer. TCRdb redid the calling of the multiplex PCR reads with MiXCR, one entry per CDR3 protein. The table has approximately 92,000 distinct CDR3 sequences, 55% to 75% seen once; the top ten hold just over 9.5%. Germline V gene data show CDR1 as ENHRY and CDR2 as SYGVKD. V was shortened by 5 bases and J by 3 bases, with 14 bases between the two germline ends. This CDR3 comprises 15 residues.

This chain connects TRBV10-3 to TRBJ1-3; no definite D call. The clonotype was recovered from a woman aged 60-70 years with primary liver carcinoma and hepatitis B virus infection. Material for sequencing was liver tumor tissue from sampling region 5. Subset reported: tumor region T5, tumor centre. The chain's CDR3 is CAISYGMIYGNTIYF. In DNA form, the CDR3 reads TGTGCCATCAGTTACGGGATGATCTATGGAAACACCATATATTTT.